This T cell receptor beta chain was captured by sequencing in a study of T cell changes during pregnancy in multiple sclerosis. The data were produced by immunoSEQ multiplex PCR, yet TCRdb's version contains in-frame clones alone and is incomplete. The table shows 50,000 to 60,000 clones, with more than 80% occurring only once. There are 14 residues in the CDR3. Trimming left V 4 bases short and J 8 bases short, with 17 bases between. CDR1 and CDR2 from the germline V gene are SGHVS and FQNEAQ. The receptor was isolated from a female donor with multiple sclerosis, enrolled in a pregnancy study. The sequencing used CD4+ T cells from peripheral blood mononuclear cells, collected in the first trimester of pregnancy. V and J are TRBV7-8 and TRBJ1-1, with D tentatively TRBD1 (6 bases). The DNA for the CDR3 is TGTGCCAGCAGCTCGACCCGAAAAGACAGGGAAGCTTTCTTT. Protein sequence: CASSSTRKDREAFF.